Below are 17 T cell receptor beta chains sequenced from a single sample in a study of cytomegalovirus exposure and HLA in healthy donors. The study ran its PCR with 60 Vbeta and 13 Jbeta primers. Sequencing used immunoSEQ multiplex PCR; TCRdb keeps in-frame clones, though not all of them. The sample lists some 150,000 clones, 70% seen once, with about 1.5% in the top ten. Material for sequencing was PBMCs. The receptor set was obtained from a woman aged 30 to 39 in good health and CMV-seronegative.

This clone turned up a few times. CDR3 in amino acids: CASSGQGEADTQYF. The CDR3 DNA follows: TGTGCCAGCAGCGGACAGGGGGAGGCAGATACGCAGTATTTT. V gene TRBV6-1 combines with J gene TRBJ2-3, with 10 bases lining up with TRBD1. The CDR3 has 14 residues. Trimming cost V 6 bases and J 4 bases; bases outside gene matches: 4. The V gene's germline CDR1 is MNHNS and CDR2 SASEGT.

This clone was detected only a few times. V and J are TRBV10-3 and TRBJ2-2; D perhaps matches TRBD2 (6 bases). The CDR3 runs to 13 residues. Trimming removed 7 bases from V and 2 bases from J, with 8 bases in between. Germline V gene lookup returns CDR1 ENHRY and CDR2 SYGVKD. CDR3 bases: TGTGCCATCATGCGGGGCAACACCGGGGAGCTGTTTTTT. Its translation is CAIMRGNTGELFF.

The V and J genes are TRBV28 and TRBJ1-2; D may be TRBD1 (5 bases). The V end lost 2 bases, the J end lost 8 bases, and 15 bases lay between the germline ends. The CDR3 length is 14 residues. Germline loops: CDR1 MDHEN, CDR2 SYDVKM. CDR3 DNA sequence: TGTGCCAGCAGTTTAGTTCTACGACGGGGGGGCTACACCTTC. This sequence encodes CASSLVLRRGGYTF.

The CDR3 spells CASSLEGLNNSPLHF. The CDR3 bases are TGTGCCAGCTCTCTGGAAGGACTCAATAATTCACCCCTCCACTTT. V is TRBV18 and J is TRBJ1-6, with unresolved D. The germline V and J ends were trimmed by 6 bases and 5 bases, with 14 bases remaining between them. In germline, CDR1 is KGHSH, CDR2 LQKENI. The CDR3 has 15 amino acids.

This chain connects TRBV4-2 to TRBJ1-2; 7 nucleotides agree with TRBD1. V was pared by 1 base and J by 2 bases, with 4 bases of the junction left unmatched. The CDR3 contains 15 residues. Germline V gene lookup returns CDR1 LGHNA and CDR2 YNFKEQ. DNA for the CDR3: TGTGCCAGCAGCCAAGTACAGGGGCAGAACTATGGCTACACCTTC. It specifies CASSQVQGQNYGYTF.

V usage is TRBV7-3 and J usage is TRBJ2-2; tentative D call: TRBD2 (6 bases). Germline CDR1 SGHTA, CDR2 FQGTGA. Trimming left V 5 bases short and J 4 bases short, with 11 bases between. The CDR3 contains 14 residues. CDR3 sequence: CASSPTGGTGELFF. In DNA, the CDR3 is TGTGCCAGCAGCCCTACCGGGGGCACCGGGGAGCTGTTTTTT. The variable domain in full, with the rest retrieved from reference TRBV7-3 and TRBJ2-2, is GAGVSQTPSNKVTEKGKYVELRCDPISGHTALYWYRQSLGQGPEFLIYFQGTGAADDSGLPNDRFFAVRPEGSVSTLKIQRTERGDSAVYLCASSPTGGTGELFFGEGSRLTVL.

A few counts support this clone. V is TRBV27 and J is TRBJ2-1, with D perhaps matching TRBD1 (5 bases). The V and J ends lost 6 bases and 4 bases respectively, with 13 bases between them. The CDR3 loop spans 14 amino acids. The germline V gene has CDR1 MNHEY and CDR2 SMNVEV (reference sequence). As DNA, the CDR3 is TGTGCCAGCAGCTTAAGAACAGGTTACAATGAGCAGTTCTTC. It translates to CASSLRTGYNEQFF.

This chain links TRBV27 with TRBJ1-2; TRBD1 agrees at 7 bases. The CDR3 contains 13 residues. Germline values: CDR1 MNHEY, CDR2 SMNVEV (reference sequence). V dropped 6 bases and J dropped 4; count of bases not matched to a gene: 5. The CDR3 spells CASRPTGAYGYTF. The CDR3 DNA reads as TGTGCCAGCAGGCCCACAGGGGCCTATGGCTACACCTTC.

The V call is TRBV10-2, the J call TRBJ2-1; 10 bases agree with TRBD2. CDR1 and CDR2 from the germline V gene are WSHSY and SAAADI. Germline trimming cut 5 bases from V and 4 bases from J; bases unmatched to any gene: 2. The CDR3 is 14 amino acids. In DNA form, the CDR3 reads TGCGCCAGCAGTCGGACTAGCGGTTACAATGAGCAGTTCTTC. The encoded protein is CASSRTSGYNEQFF.

J is TRBJ2-1 and V is TRBV10-3; D unresolved. Germline V gene data show CDR1 as ENHRY and CDR2 as SYGVKD. Trimming took 8 bases from V and 8 from J, leaving 13 bases between them. The CDR3 consists of 12 residues. The CDR3 region has the DNA TGTGCCATCGCGCGAGACTCCCATGAGCAGTTCTTC. It encodes CAIARDSHEQFF.

This clone was counted only a few times. V is TRBV19 and J is TRBJ2-2; possibly TRBD1 for D (6 bases). The CDR3 covers 14 residues. The germline V and J ends were trimmed by 5 bases and 0 bases, with 7 bases remaining between them. Germline values: CDR1 LNHDA, CDR2 SQIVND (reference sequence). CDR3 sequence: CASSWGPNTGELFF. As DNA, the CDR3 is TGTGCCAGTAGTTGGGGGCCGAACACCGGGGAGCTGTTTTTT.

The V and J genes are TRBV7-9 and TRBJ2-5; 12 bases are a match to TRBD1. J was trimmed by 5 bases and V by 4 bases; bases with no gene match: 8. The germline gives CDR1 SEHNR, CDR2 FQNEAQ (reference sequence). The CDR3 extends over 16 amino acids. CDR3 DNA: TGTGCCAGCAGCTCCTCCGGGACAGGGGGCGTGGAGACCCAGTACTTC. Translation gives CASSSSGTGGVETQYF.

This clone appeared a single time. One end of the junction fails to match germline, which may point to a read error. V is TRBV13 and J is TRBJ1-2, with 8 bases identical to TRBD1. Germline V gene sequence: CDR1 PRHDT, CDR2 FYEKMQ (reference sequence). The CDR3 sequence is 13 residues long. The CDR3 protein is CASSLAGGDGYTF. CDR3 sequence (DNA): TGTGCCAGCAGTTTAGCAGGGGGCGATGGCTACACCTTC. Combining the CDR3 with reference TRBV13 and TRBJ1-2 gives the whole variable domain AAGVIQSPRHLIKEKRETATLKCYPIPRHDTVYWYQQGPGQDPQFLISFYEKMQSDKGSIPDRFSAQQFSDYHSELNMSSLELGDSALYFCASSLAGGDGYTFGSGTRLTVV.

The count of this clone is one. This chain links TRBV7-2 with TRBJ2-7; TRBD2 matches 10 bases. The trim removed 0 bases at V and 3 bases at J, leaving 5 bases unmatched. CDR1 SGHTA and CDR2 FQGNSA come from the germline V gene. The CDR3 is made up of 16 amino acids. The CDR3 loop reads CASSLAASGSSYEQYF. The CDR3, as DNA: TGTGCCAGCAGCTTAGCGGCTAGCGGGAGTAGCTACGAGCAGTACTTC.

The chain joins TRBV18 to TRBJ2-5, with TRBD2 matching over 10 bases. Germline CDR1 is KGHSH and CDR2 is LQKENI. Trimming took 4 bases from V and 4 from J; bases not matched to a gene: 15. The CDR3 covers 18 residues. The CDR3 bases are TGTGCCAGCTCACGGAATAGCGGGGGGCCTACAGGGAGAGAGACCCAGTACTTC. Its protein is CASSRNSGGPTGRETQYF.

This chain links TRBV5-1 with TRBJ1-2; D remains unclear. Germline V lookup: CDR1 SGHRS, CDR2 YFSETQ. This CDR3 spans 13 amino acids. V was shortened by 1 base and J by 2 bases, with 6 bases between the two germline ends. The CDR3 coding sequence is TGCGCCAGCAGCTTGTACGGGAACTATGGCTACACCTTC. This encodes CASSLYGNYGYTF.

The J gene is TRBJ2-3, the V gene TRBV5-1; 10 nucleotides agree with TRBD1. The CDR3 has 14 residues. The ends lost 5 bases at V and 3 bases at J; junction bases unmatched: 3. Germline V gene data show CDR1 as SGHRS and CDR2 as YFSETQ. CDR3 loop: CASRGQGRTDTQYF. As DNA, the CDR3 is TGCGCCAGCAGGGGACAGGGGAGGACAGATACGCAGTATTTT. Full variable domain (outside the CDR3, taken from reference TRBV5-1 and TRBJ2-3): KAGVTQTPRYLIKTRGQQVTLSCSPISGHRSVSWYQQTPGQGLQFLFEYFSETQRNKGNFPGRFSGRQFSNSRSEMNVSTLELGDSALYLCASRGQGRTDTQYFGPGTRLTVL.